This T cell receptor beta chain was retrieved from a study of T-cell reconstitution after alpha-beta-depleted transplantation in children. Study observations and caveats: Reportedly, only several hundred clones from non-depleted graft cells drove alpha-beta T-cell counts at about two months. Surviving recipient T cells and thymic progenitors produced the high day-60 TCRbeta diversity seen in some patients. T-cell counts and diversity at one year following transplant were attributed mainly to newly produced T cells.

This sample's TCRbeta library carried unique molecular identifier barcodes. TCRdb ran MiXCR on the PCR reads and lists one entry per CDR3 protein. The sample contains around 190,000 distinct CDR3 sequences, under 8.5% of which appear only once. CDR3 length equals 15 residues. Trimming pared 3 bases from V and 6 bases from J, leaving 15 bases between. This clonotype was detected a few times. Antigen unknown. The chain is built from TRBV12-3 or TRBV12-4 and TRBJ2-1; tentative D call: TRBD2 (7 bases). Here the sequenced sample was PBMCs, taken before TCRalphabeta/CD19-depleted stem cell transplant. This receptor was obtained from a boy aged 2-9 years with acute lymphoblastic leukemia, due to receive a stem cell transplant. CDR3 DNA: TGTGCCAGCAGTTTTGGAGGGGGGGTGCTCAATGAGCAGTTCTTC. Translation gives CASSFGGGVLNEQFF.